Listed below are T cell receptor beta chains from one sample, sequenced in a study of CD8+ T cells in alopecia areata. The table came from immunoSEQ multiplex PCR; TCRdb's copy has only in-frame clones and leaves some out. The table includes approximately 100,000 clones, roughly 53% detected once. The source material was CD4+ T cells sorted from blood. The receptors originated from a human donor in good health. Each CDR3 is given with its conserved first and last residue. The order of the fields is CDR3 length, V gene, D gene, clone size, J gene, CDR3 DNA, CDR3 protein. The D gene is left open where the match is weak. Not all rows give a size; the values are once, few, many and, for expanded clones, a class.

>13|TRBV18|TRBD1|-|TRBJ2-7
TGTGCCAGCTCCCCACGGACAGGGGACGAGCAGTACTTC
CASSPRTGDEQYF
>12|TRBV2|-|-|TRBJ2-1
TGTGCCAGTGGGGCGGGGACCTTTGAGCAGTTCTTC
CASGAGTFEQFF
>11|TRBV2|-|once|TRBJ1-2
TGTGCCAGCAGTGAAGCCGGGGACATAGTCTTC
CASSEAGDIVF
>13|TRBV30|TRBD2|-|TRBJ2-1
TGTGCCTGGAGACTAGCGGGGGCCCATGAGCAGTTCTTC
CAWRLAGAHEQFF
>15|TRBV7-2|TRBD2|-|TRBJ2-5
TGTGCCAGCAGCTTTTTAGCGGGGGCCCAAGAGACCCAGTACTTC
CASSFLAGAQETQYF
>12|TRBV30|-|-|TRBJ1-2
TGTGCCTGGCTCCGGGATTTGTATGGCTACACCTTC
CAWLRDLYGYTF
>15|TRBV27|-|once|TRBJ2-7
TGTGCCAGCAGTCCCACCCTACAGGGCACCTACGAGCAGTACTTC
CASSPTLQGTYEQYF
>13|TRBV29-1|TRBD2|few|TRBJ2-3
TGCAGCGTTGAAGGCGGGGGGTCAGATACGCAGTATTTT
CSVEGGGSDTQYF
>14|TRBV5-1|-|-|TRBJ2-5
TGCGCCAGCAGCTTTGGGGGTACTCAAGAGACCCAGTACTTC
CASSFGGTQETQYF
>15|TRBV27|-|-|TRBJ1-2
TGTGCCAGCAGCTCTCACGGGGGCGGCGACTATGGCTACACCTTC
CASSSHGGGDYGYTF
>18|TRBV25-1|TRBD1|-|TRBJ1-4
TGTGCCAGCAGTGAAGCGGTGGGACAGGGAGAAGGTGGTGAAAAACTGTTTTTT
CASSEAVGQGEGGEKLFF
>11|TRBV28|-|-|TRBJ2-7
TGTGCCAGCAGTTTTTTTTACGAGCAGTACTTC
CASSFFYEQYF
>14|TRBV27|TRBD1|-|TRBJ1-1
TGTGCCAGCACCCCGACAGGGATGAACACTGAAGCTTTCTTT
CASTPTGMNTEAFF
>13|TRBV10-3|TRBD2|few|TRBJ2-1
TGTGCCATCAGTCCCTTTAGCGGGACAGAGCAGTTCTTC
CAISPFSGTEQFF
>18|TRBV5-1|TRBD2|few|TRBJ2-5
TGCGCCAGCAGCTTGTTACCCTGGGGATCGGGGGGACAAGAGACCCAGTACTTC
CASSLLPWGSGGQETQYF
>16|TRBV21-1|-|few|TRBJ1-5
TGTGCCAGCAGCAAAACAGGGTGGGGTGGCAATCAGCCCCAGCATTTT
CASSKTGWGGNQPQHF
>16|TRBV9|-|-|TRBJ2-6
TGTGCCAGCAGCGGCCGGACAGCCTCTGGGGCCAACGTCCTGACTTTC
CASSGRTASGANVLTF
>16|TRBV5-1|TRBD2|-|TRBJ2-7
TGCGCCAGCAGCTCCCGGCTTAGCGGGGGGACCTACGAGCAGTACTTC
CASSSRLSGGTYEQYF
>15|TRBV28|TRBD1|-|TRBJ1-4
TGTGCCAGCAGTGGGACAGGGGGCGGGCCGGAAAAACTGTTTTTT
CASSGTGGGPEKLFF
>13|TRBV7-2|-|-|TRBJ1-1
TGTGCCAGCAGCAACGACCAGAACACTGAAGCTTTCTTT
CASSNDQNTEAFF
>12|TRBV5-1|-|few|TRBJ2-1
TGCGCCAGCGGAGACAGTTACAATGAGCAGTTCTTC
CASGDSYNEQFF
>15|TRBV18|-|-|TRBJ2-1
TGTGCCAGCTCACCACCGAGTCCAGCATACAATGAGCAGTTCTTC
CASSPPSPAYNEQFF
>16|TRBV5-1|TRBD2|-|TRBJ2-3
TGCGCCAGCAGCCCGACTAGCGGGGTTATTGGGGATACGCAGTATTTT
CASSPTSGVIGDTQYF
>16|TRBV4-2|TRBD2|few|TRBJ2-3
TGTGCCAGCAGCCAAGTATTTAGCGGGGCGGAGGATACGCAGTATTTT
CASSQVFSGAEDTQYF
>15|TRBV29-1|TRBD1|few|TRBJ1-1
TGCAGCGTTAAGGGCCGACAGGGAGGAAACACTGAAGCTTTCTTT
CSVKGRQGGNTEAFF
>17|TRBV7-2|TRBD2|-|TRBJ2-2
TGTGCCAGCAGCTTTAGCGGGGGGGCCCAAGAAGCCTGGGAGCTGTTTTTT
CASSFSGGAQEAWELFF
>13|TRBV27|-|-|TRBJ2-6
TGTGCCAGCAGTTTAACTGGGGCCAACGTCCTGACTTTC
CASSLTGANVLTF
>14|TRBV5-1|-|-|TRBJ2-3
TGCGCCAGCAGCTTGTTGAGTGCGGCAGATACGCAGTATTTT
CASSLLSAADTQYF
>12|TRBV7-8|-|-|TRBJ1-5
TGTGCCAGCAGTCCGACCGGGCAGCCCCAGCATTTT
CASSPTGQPQHF
>14|TRBV7-9|TRBD2|few|TRBJ2-7
TGTGCCAGCAGCCTTGACGGGGGGAACTACGAGCAGTACTTC
CASSLDGGNYEQYF
>16|TRBV5-1|-|few|TRBJ2-2
TGCGCCAGCAGCTCGAGCGGCCCCACCCACACCGGGGAGCTGTTTTTT
CASSSSGPTHTGELFF